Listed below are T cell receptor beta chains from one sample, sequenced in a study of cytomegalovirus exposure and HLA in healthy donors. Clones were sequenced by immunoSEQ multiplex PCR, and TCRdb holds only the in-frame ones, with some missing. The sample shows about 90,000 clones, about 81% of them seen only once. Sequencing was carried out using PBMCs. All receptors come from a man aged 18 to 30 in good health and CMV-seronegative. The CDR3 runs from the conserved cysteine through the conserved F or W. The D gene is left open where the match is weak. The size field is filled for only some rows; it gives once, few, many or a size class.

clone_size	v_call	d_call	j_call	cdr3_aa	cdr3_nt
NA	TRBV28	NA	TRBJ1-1	CASSLVSTEAFF	TGTGCCAGCAGTTTAGTATCCACTGAAGCTTTCTTT
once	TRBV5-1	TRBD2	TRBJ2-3	CASYGTSSGTDTQYF	TGCGCCAGTTACGGGACTAGTAGCGGCACAGATACGCAGTATTTT
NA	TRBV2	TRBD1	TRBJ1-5	CASSMTGENQPQHF	TGTGCCAGCAGTATGACAGGGGAAAATCAGCCCCAGCATTTT
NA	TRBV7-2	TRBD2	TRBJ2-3	CASSSTSLSTDTQYF	TGTGCCAGCAGCTCGACTAGCCTTAGCACAGATACGCAGTATTTT
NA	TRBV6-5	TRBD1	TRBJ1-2	CASSPGQSNYGYTF	TGTGCCAGCAGTCCGGGACAGAGTAACTATGGCTACACCTTC
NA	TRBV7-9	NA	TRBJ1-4	CASSPGGGPTNEKLFF	TGTGCCAGCAGCCCGGGCGGAGGTCCAACTAATGAAAAACTGTTTTTT
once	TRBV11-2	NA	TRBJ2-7	CASSLSGTYSYEQYF	TGTGCCAGCAGCTTAAGCGGAACTTACTCCTACGAGCAGTACTTC
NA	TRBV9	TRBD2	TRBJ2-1	CASSVETSGRAGNEQFF	TGTGCCAGCAGCGTAGAGACTAGCGGGAGGGCCGGCAATGAGCAGTTCTTC
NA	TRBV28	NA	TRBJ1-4	CASTYYYGEKLFF	TGTGCCAGCACCTACTACTACGGCGAAAAACTGTTTTTT
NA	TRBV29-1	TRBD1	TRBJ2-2	CSIRPTGAGELFF	TGCAGCATCCGCCCAACAGGGGCTGGGGAGCTGTTTTTT
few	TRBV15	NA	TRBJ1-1	CATSSRVTGTEAFF	TGTGCCACCAGCAGCAGGGTTACTGGCACTGAAGCTTTCTTT
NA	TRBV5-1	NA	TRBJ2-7	CASSLSGDEQYF	TGCGCCAGCAGCTTGTCGGGGGACGAGCAGTACTTC
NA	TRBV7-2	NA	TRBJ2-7	CASSLARAGLSYEQYF	TGTGCCAGCAGCTTAGCGAGGGCAGGACTCTCCTACGAGCAGTACTTC
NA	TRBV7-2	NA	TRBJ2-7	CASSLAAVPQYF	TGTGCCAGCAGCTTAGCGGCAGTCCCACAGTACTTC
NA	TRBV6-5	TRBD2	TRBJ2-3	CASSYRTRGGTQYF	TGTGCCAGCAGTTACAGGACTAGGGGAGGGACGCAGTATTTT
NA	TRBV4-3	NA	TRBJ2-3	CASSQTNPGTDTQYF	TGCGCCAGCAGCCAGACAAACCCAGGCACGGATACGCAGTATTTT
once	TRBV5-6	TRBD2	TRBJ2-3	CASSPGTSVVYTQYF	TGTGCCAGCAGCCCCGGGACTAGCGTAGTTTATACGCAGTATTTT
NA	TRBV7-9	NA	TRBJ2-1	CASSLDGGNYNEQFF	TGTGCCAGCAGCTTAGATGGGGGGAACTACAATGAGCAGTTCTTC
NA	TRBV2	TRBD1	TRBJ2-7	CASRGQGGTYEQYF	TGTGCCAGCAGGGGACAGGGGGGCACCTACGAGCAGTACTTC
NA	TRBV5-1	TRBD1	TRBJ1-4	CASSADRGRFNEKLFF	TGCGCCAGCAGCGCGGACAGGGGCCGTTTTAATGAAAAACTGTTTTTT
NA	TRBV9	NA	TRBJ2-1	CASSVPGQEQFF	TGTGCCAGCAGCGTTCCGGGACAAGAACAGTTCTTC
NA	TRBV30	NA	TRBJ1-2	CAWTRGTTNYGYTF	TGTGCCTGGACAAGGGGAACTACTAACTATGGCTACACCTTC
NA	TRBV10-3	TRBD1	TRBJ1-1	CAISDYHGQGAEAFF	TGTGCCATCAGTGATTACCACGGACAGGGGGCTGAAGCTTTCTTT
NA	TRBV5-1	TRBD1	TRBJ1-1	CASSLETGGLGTEAFF	TGCGCCAGCAGCTTGGAGACAGGGGGTTTGGGCACTGAAGCTTTCTTT
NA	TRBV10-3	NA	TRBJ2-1	CAISELDTNEQFF	TGTGCCATCAGTGAACTCGACACCAATGAGCAGTTCTTC
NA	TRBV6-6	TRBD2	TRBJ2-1	CASSAKTSGGFNEQFF	TGTGCCAGCAGTGCCAAAACTAGCGGGGGATTCAATGAGCAGTTCTTC
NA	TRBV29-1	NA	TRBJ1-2	CSVETAGDGYTF	TGCAGCGTTGAAACGGCCGGGGATGGCTACACCTTC
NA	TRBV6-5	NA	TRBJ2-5	CASSGTGSTKTQYF	TGTGCCAGCAGTGGCACAGGGAGTACGAAGACCCAGTACTTC
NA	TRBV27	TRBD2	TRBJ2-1	CASSDASGRSGVPNEQFF	TGTGCCAGCAGTGACGCTAGCGGTAGAAGTGGCGTCCCGAATGAGCAGTTCTTC
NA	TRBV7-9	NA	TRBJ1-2	CAITGPTYGYTF	TGTGCCATCACAGGGCCTACCTATGGCTACACCTTC
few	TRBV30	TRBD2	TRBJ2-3	CAWMGGSEHTDTQYF	TGTGCCTGGATGGGGGGGAGTGAGCACACGGATACGCAGTATTTT
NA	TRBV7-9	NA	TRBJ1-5	CASSMGEAGWTPQHF	TGTGCCAGCAGCATGGGGGAGGCAGGGTGGACGCCCCAGCATTTT
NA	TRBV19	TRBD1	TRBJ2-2	CASSGDRNTGELFF	TGTGCCAGCAGTGGGGACAGAAACACCGGGGAGCTGTTTTTT
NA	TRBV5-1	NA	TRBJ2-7	CASSRTHGTYEQYF	TGCGCCAGCAGCCGTACTCACGGGACCTACGAGCAGTACTTC
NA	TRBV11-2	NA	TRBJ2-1	CASSFIAGSYNEQFF	TGTGCCAGCAGCTTTATCGCGGGCTCCTACAATGAGCAGTTCTTC
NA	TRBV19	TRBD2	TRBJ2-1	CAIRGGRNEQFF	TGTGCCATTCGGGGGGGTCGCAATGAGCAGTTCTTC
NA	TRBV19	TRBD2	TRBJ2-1	CASSREGTVTYNEQFF	TGTGCCAGTAGTAGGGAGGGGACGGTGACCTACAATGAGCAGTTCTTC
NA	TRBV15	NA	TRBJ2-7	CATSRSQGGGLSYEQYF	TGTGCCACCAGCAGATCCCAAGGGGGGGGACTATCCTACGAGCAGTACTTC
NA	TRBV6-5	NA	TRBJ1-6	CASSRDIPGPLHF	TGTGCCAGCAGCAGGGACATCCCCGGACCCCTCCACTTT
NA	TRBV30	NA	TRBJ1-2	CAWSVGGQGGYTF	TGTGCCTGGAGTGTAGGGGGACAAGGCGGCTACACCTTC
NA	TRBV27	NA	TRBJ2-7	CASSLWRQSAEQYF	TGTGCCAGCAGTTTATGGCGACAGTCTGCCGAGCAGTACTTC
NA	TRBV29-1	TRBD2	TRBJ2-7	CSVGPTSGVNGGYEQYF	TGCAGCGTCGGCCCCACTAGCGGAGTAAACGGAGGTTACGAGCAGTACTTC
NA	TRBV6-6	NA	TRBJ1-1	CASGTRGWNTEAFF	TGTGCCAGCGGGACCAGGGGATGGAACACTGAAGCTTTCTTT
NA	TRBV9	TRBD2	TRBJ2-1	CASSAREGTYNEQFF	TGTGCCAGCAGCGCGAGGGAGGGAACCTACAATGAGCAGTTCTTC
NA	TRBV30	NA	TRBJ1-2	CAWSVSNYGYTF	TGTGCCTGGAGTGTAAGCAACTATGGCTACACCTTC
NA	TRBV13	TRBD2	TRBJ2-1	CASSSLAGGRYNEQFF	TGTGCCAGCTCCTCCCTAGCGGGAGGGCGGTACAATGAGCAGTTCTTC
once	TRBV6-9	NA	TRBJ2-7	CASSSTDFILRGQYF	TGTGCCAGCAGTTCCACGGACTTTATCTTACGGGGGCAGTACTTC
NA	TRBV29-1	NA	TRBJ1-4	CSVEVEKLFF	TGCAGCGTCGAGGTCGAAAAACTGTTTTTT
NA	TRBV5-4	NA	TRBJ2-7	CASREGVDSSYEQYF	TGTGCCAGCAGGGAAGGGGTAGACAGCTCCTACGAGCAGTACTTC
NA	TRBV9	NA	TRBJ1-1	CASSVDRGGNTEAFF	TGTGCCAGCAGCGTAGACCGGGGTGGGAACACTGAAGCTTTCTTT
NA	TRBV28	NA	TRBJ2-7	CASSPRGEQYF	TGTGCCAGCAGTCCTAGGGGGGAGCAGTACTTC
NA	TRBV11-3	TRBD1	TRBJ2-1	CASSLPGQGSYNEQFF	TGTGCCAGCAGCTTACCGGGACAGGGCTCCTACAATGAGCAGTTCTTC
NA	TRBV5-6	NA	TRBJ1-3	CASSLVSRAGNTIYF	TGTGCCAGCAGCTTGGTGTCCCGCGCTGGAAACACCATATATTTT